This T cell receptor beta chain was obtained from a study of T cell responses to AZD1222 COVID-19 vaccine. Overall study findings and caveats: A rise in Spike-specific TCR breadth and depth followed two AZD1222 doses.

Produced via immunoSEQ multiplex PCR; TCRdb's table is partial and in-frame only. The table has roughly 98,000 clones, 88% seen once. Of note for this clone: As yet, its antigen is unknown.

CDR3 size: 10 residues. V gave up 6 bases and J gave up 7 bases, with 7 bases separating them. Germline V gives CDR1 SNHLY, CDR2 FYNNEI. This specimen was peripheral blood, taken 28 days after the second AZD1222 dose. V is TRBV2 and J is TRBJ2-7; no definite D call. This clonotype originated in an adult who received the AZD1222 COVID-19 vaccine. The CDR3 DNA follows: TGTGCCAGCAGGGGGATGGAGCAGTACTTC. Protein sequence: CASRGMEQYF.